Shown below are 28 T cell receptor beta chains from a single sample sequenced in a study of cytomegalovirus exposure and HLA in healthy donors. The PCR used 60 Vbeta and 13 Jbeta primers. Some clones are missing from TCRdb's copy, which holds only in-frame ones; the method was immunoSEQ multiplex PCR. Of about 110,000 clones in the sample, approximately 72% are singletons; the top ten hold about 7.8%. What was sequenced was PBMCs. Every receptor here comes from a middle-aged woman in good health and CMV-seropositive.

The rearrangement joins TRBV7-2 to TRBJ1-2; 8 bases line up with TRBD1. The length of the CDR3 is 16 residues. Trimming removed 5 bases from V and 2 bases from J; junction bases left unmatched: 10. CDR1 is SGHTA and CDR2 is FQGNSA in the germline V gene. The CDR3 DNA follows: TGTGCCAGCAGCCATCCCGCACAGGGGGGAAACTATGGCTACACCTTC. It is translated as CASSHPAQGGNYGYTF.

The sample holds a few counts of this clone. The chain uses TRBV29-1 and TRBJ2-1; weak D call: TRBD1 (5 bases). The CDR3 has 12 amino acids. The germline CDR1 and CDR2 sequences are SQVTM and ANQGSEA. Trimming removed 6 bases at V and 0 bases at J, with 6 bases between. For the CDR3, the DNA is TGCAGCGTCAGGGTCTCCTACAATGAGCAGTTCTTC. Its protein product is CSVRVSYNEQFF.

The sample holds a few counts of this clone. CDR3 sequence reads: CATRDRRGTEAFF. CDR3 in DNA: TGTGCCACCAGAGACAGGCGAGGGACTGAAGCTTTCTTT. The chain employs TRBV6-5 and TRBJ1-1; tentative D call: TRBD1 (6 bases). Trimming cost V 10 bases and J 5 bases, with 17 bases left between them. The V gene's germline CDR1 is MNHEY and CDR2 SVGAGI. The CDR3 consists of 13 residues.

The chain is built from TRBV6-6 and TRBJ1-1; TRBD1 is a possible D gene (6 bases). CDR1 and CDR2 (germline): MNHNY, SVGAGI (reference sequence). CDR3 length equals 13 residues. V was clipped by 5 bases and J by 5 bases, with 12 bases between them. CDR3 DNA sequence: TGTGCCAGCAGTAGGGGGAAGGGGACTGAAGCTTTCTTT. Its translation is CASSRGKGTEAFF.

The chain couples TRBV10-3 to TRBJ2-1; TRBD1 is a possible D gene (5 bases). Deletions cut 10 bases from V and 3 bases from J, with 13 bases between. CDR1 and CDR2 (germline): ENHRY, SYGVKD. There are 13 residues in the CDR3. Written as DNA, the CDR3 is TGTGCCACCTTCGACAGCCTCTACAATGAGCAGTTCTTC. Amino acids: CATFDSLYNEQFF.

V usage is TRBV7-9 and J usage is TRBJ1-1, with a weak D call TRBD1 (5 bases). Germline assignment: CDR1 SEHNR and CDR2 FQNEAQ (reference sequence). This CDR3 region has 15 residues. Trimming removed 5 bases at V and 1 base at J, with 14 bases between. The CDR3 bases are TGTGCCAGCAGCCTACGTGTAGGGGCGAACACTGAAGCTTTCTTT. It codes for CASSLRVGANTEAFF. The whole variable domain, remainder taken from reference TRBV7-9 and TRBJ1-1, is DTGVSQNPRHKITKRGQNVTFRCDPISEHNRLYWYRQTLGQGPEFLTYFQNEAQLEKSRLLSDRFSAERPKGSFSTLEIQRTEQGDSAMYLCASSLRVGANTEAFFGQGTRLTVV.

This clone came up once. This chain joins TRBV29-1 and TRBJ2-7; no definite D call. CDR3 size: 12 residues. Germline V lookup: CDR1 SQVTM, CDR2 ANQGSEA. V dropped 3 bases and J dropped 6 bases, with 12 bases sitting between them. CDR3 in amino acids: CSVDKGDSEQYF. CDR3 bases: TGCAGCGTTGACAAAGGTGACTCCGAGCAGTACTTC.

The chain carries TRBV11-2 and TRBJ1-1, with TRBD1 matching 7 bases. CDR1 and CDR2 from the germline V gene are SGHAT and FQNNGV. The CDR3 consists of 13 residues. The J segment lost 1 base and the V segment lost 8 bases, leaving 4 bases of the junction unmatched. The CDR3 sequence: CASPDRANTEAFF. The CDR3 DNA sequence: TGTGCCAGCCCTGACAGGGCGAACACTGAAGCTTTCTTT.

The rearrangement joins TRBV7-2 to TRBJ2-2; D is perhaps TRBD2 (5 bases). Trimming removed 3 bases at V and 4 bases at J, with 6 bases between. The germline V gene has CDR1 SGHTA and CDR2 FQGNSA. The CDR3 totals 13 residues. The CDR3 region has the DNA TGTGCCAGCAGCTTTACTAGCACCGGGGAGCTGTTTTTT. Residues: CASSFTSTGELFF.

With respect to this clone: Since no conserved phenylalanine or tryptophan closes the CDR3, a read error is the likely cause. No DNA is shown, since the ends of the CDR3 on it are uncertain; the CDR3 is the one TCRdb lists. The chain is built from TRBV7-3 and TRBJ1-4; the table gives TRBD1 as D, unverified against the DNA. The CDR3 is 12 residues long, ends included. Germline V gives CDR1 SGHTA, CDR2 FQGTGA. CDR3 residues: CASSFPSGTGDL.

This clone was recorded a few times. The V call is TRBV9, the J call TRBJ1-1, with 7 bases that match TRBD1. Germline V lookup: CDR1 SGDLS, CDR2 YYNGEE. The trim removed 4 bases at V and 7 bases at J, leaving 4 bases unmatched. The CDR3 consists of 12 residues. Written as DNA, the CDR3 is TGTGCCAGCAGCACAGGGGAATATGAAGCTTTCTTT. Its protein product is CASSTGEYEAFF.

This clone has just a few counts. This chain uses TRBV15 with TRBJ1-5; D remains unclear. The CDR3 totals 14 residues. From germline, CDR1 is LNHNV and CDR2 YYDKDF (reference sequence). The V end lost 0 bases, the J end lost 4 bases, and 7 bases lay between the germline ends. DNA of the CDR3: TGTGCCACCAGCAGAGAACCGGTTAATCAGCCCCAGCATTTT. It codes for CATSREPVNQPQHF. The full variable domain, with the rest looked up from reference TRBV15 and TRBJ1-5, is DAMVIQNPRYQVTQFGKPVTLSCSQTLNHNVMYWYQQKSSQAPKLLFHYYDKDFNNEADTPDNFQSRRPNTSFCFLDIRSPGLGDTAMYLCATSREPVNQPQHFGDGTRLSIL.

J is TRBJ2-3 and V is TRBV7-8; D may be TRBD2 (5 bases). V lost 1 base and J lost 10, with 9 bases in between. The germline V gene encodes CDR1 SGHVS and CDR2 FQNEAQ. The CDR3 runs to 12 residues. CDR3 bases: TGTGCCAGCAGCTTAGTGAGGGTAGCGCAGTATTTT. Its translation is CASSLVRVAQYF.

The rearrangement links TRBV27 to TRBJ1-1; 7 bases match TRBD1. This CDR3 has 15 residues. V gave up 5 bases and J gave up 2 bases; unmatched junction bases: 8. Germline V CDR1 and CDR2: MNHEY, SMNVEV (reference sequence). CDR3 nucleotide sequence: TGTGCCAGCAGTCCTAGACAGGGCTCAAACACTGAAGCTTTCTTT. Translating it yields CASSPRQGSNTEAFF.

The chain joins TRBV27 to TRBJ1-5; D gene unclear. The CDR3 has 15 residues. V lost 5 bases to trimming and J lost 3 bases, with 14 bases between them. The germline V gene has CDR1 MNHEY and CDR2 SMNVEV (reference sequence). CDR3 coding DNA: TGTGCCAGCAGTCTCAGGATGGATAACAATCAGCCCCAGCATTTT. Protein product: CASSLRMDNNQPQHF.

The chain carries TRBV14 and TRBJ2-3, with D possibly TRBD1 on 5 matching bases. This CDR3 comprises 17 residues. The germline gives CDR1 SGHDN, CDR2 FVKESK. The V gene lost 2 bases and the J gene lost 4 bases, with 19 bases spanning the gap. For the CDR3, the DNA is TGTGCCAGCAGCCAAAACATAGGGGCCGCAGCGTCAGATACGCAGTATTTT. Protein sequence: CASSQNIGAAASDTQYF.

Of note for this clone: At one of its ends the junction is not consistent with the germline gene, which may arise from a read error. The chain carries TRBV30 and TRBJ1-2, with TRBD1 as a possible D gene (5 bases). The CDR3 covers 11 residues. Germline CDR1 reads GTSNPN; CDR2 reads SVGIG (reference sequence). CDR3 residues: CTCIQGTGYTF. As DNA, the CDR3 is TGTACCTGCATCCAGGGTACTGGCTACACCTTC. Together with reference TRBV30 and TRBJ1-2, the CDR3 gives the full variable domain: SQTIHQWPATLVQPVGSPLSLECTVEGTSNPNLYWYRQAAGRGLQLLFYSVGIGQISSEVPQNLSASRPQDRQFILSSKKLLLSDSGFYLCTCIQGTGYTFGSGTRLTVV.

This chain uses TRBV6-5 with TRBJ1-2; D ambiguous. The CDR3 has 13 residues. V was pared by 6 bases and J by 7 bases, with 15 bases between. CDR1 and CDR2 from the germline V gene are MNHEY and SVGAGI. CDR3 DNA: TGTGCCAGCAGCCCACTTCTGGTCGGTGGCTACACCTTC. Its translation: CASSPLLVGGYTF.

CDR3 residues: CASSYMTGNGYTF. In DNA, the CDR3 is TGTGCCAGCAGTTACATGACGGGGAACGGCTACACCTTC. V usage is TRBV6-5 and J usage is TRBJ1-2; D remains unclear. The CDR3 is 13 residues long. V lost 2 bases and J lost 8, with 12 bases in between. Germline-derived CDR1 and CDR2 are MNHEY and SVGAGI.

Here the CDR3 DNA reads TGTGCCATCAGTGAGCCTACAGGGGTAGCCAAAAACATTCAGTACTTC. Its protein product is CAISEPTGVAKNIQYF. This sequence joins TRBV10-3 and TRBJ2-4; TRBD1 aligns across 7 bases. The V segment lost 2 bases and the J segment 0 bases; nucleotides outside the gene matches: 4. Germline V gives CDR1 ENHRY, CDR2 SYGVKD. The CDR3 is 16 residues long.

The table lists this clone with a few counts. The gene calls are TRBV5-4 and TRBJ2-3; TRBD2 agrees at 15 bases. This CDR3 comprises 18 residues. The trim removed 0 bases at V and 0 bases at J, leaving 2 bases unmatched. Per germline, CDR1 SGHNT and CDR2 YYREEE (reference sequence). The CDR3 nucleotides are TGTGCCAGCAGCTTGGGGACTAGCGGGGGGGCCAGCACAGATACGCAGTATTTT. The encoded protein is CASSLGTSGGASTDTQYF. The complete variable domain, with remaining parts taken from reference TRBV5-4 and TRBJ2-3, reads ETGVTQSPTHLIKTRGQQVTLRCSSQSGHNTVSWYQQALGQGPQFIFQYYREEENGRGNFPPRFSGLQFPNYSSELNVNALELDDSALYLCASSLGTSGGASTDTQYFGPGTRLTVL.

V and J are TRBV7-2 and TRBJ2-1; weak D call: TRBD2 (6 bases). V was pared by 4 bases and J by 7 bases, with 20 bases between. There are 16 residues in the CDR3. Per the germline V gene, CDR1 is SGHTA and CDR2 is FQGNSA. The CDR3 reads CASSSRLVSGDNEQFF. CDR3 bases: TGTGCCAGCAGCTCCCGACTAGTGTCGGGTGATAATGAGCAGTTCTTC. The complete variable domain, with remaining parts taken from reference TRBV7-2 and TRBJ2-1, reads GAGVSQSPSNKVTEKGKDVELRCDPISGHTALYWYRQSLGQGLEFLIYFQGNSAPDKSGLPSDRFSAERTGGSVSTLTIQRTQQEDSAVYLCASSSRLVSGDNEQFFGPGTRLTVL.

The chain carries TRBV5-1 and TRBJ2-1; possibly TRBD1 for D (5 bases). The CDR3 totals 13 residues. Trimming took 3 bases from V and 6 from J, leaving 10 bases between them. Germline lookup yields CDR1 SGHRS and CDR2 YFSETQ. The CDR3, as DNA: TGCGCCAGCAGCTCCCAGGGTTTCAATGAGCAGTTCTTC. It encodes CASSSQGFNEQFF. The entire variable domain, with the rest obtained from reference TRBV5-1 and TRBJ2-1, is as follows: KAGVTQTPRYLIKTRGQQVTLSCSPISGHRSVSWYQQTPGQGLQFLFEYFSETQRNKGNFPGRFSGRQFSNSRSEMNVSTLELGDSALYLCASSSQGFNEQFFGPGTRLTVL.

V is TRBV2 and J is TRBJ1-5, with D maybe TRBD1 (5 bases). The germline CDR1 and CDR2 sequences are SNHLY and FYNNEI. V was shortened by 4 bases and J by 9 bases, with 7 bases between the two germline ends. The CDR3 length is 11 residues. This chain's CDR3 is CASSGGGPQHF. The CDR3 region has the DNA TGTGCCAGCAGTGGGGGGGGGCCCCAGCATTTT. Filled out from reference TRBV2 and TRBJ1-5, the complete variable domain reads EPEVTQTPSHQVTQMGQEVILRCVPISNHLYFYWYRQILGQKVEFLVSFYNNEISEKSEIFDDQFSVERPDGSNFTLKIRSTKLEDSAMYFCASSGGGPQHFGDGTRLSIL.

CDR3: CASSILGRGEAFF. The CDR3 DNA reads as TGTGCCAGTAGTATACTGGGCAGGGGCGAAGCTTTCTTT. The V and J genes are TRBV19 and TRBJ1-1; weak D call: TRBD1 (6 bases). The CDR3 sequence is 13 residues long. The germline V gene has CDR1 LNHDA and CDR2 SQIVND (reference sequence). Deletions cut 2 bases from V and 8 bases from J, with 12 bases between. The full variable domain, completed using reference TRBV19 and TRBJ1-1, is DGGITQSPKYLFRKEGQNVTLSCEQNLNHDAMYWYRQDPGQGLRLIYYSQIVNDFQKGDIAEGYSVSREKKESFPLTVTSAQKNPTAFYLCASSILGRGEAFFGQGTRLTVV.

This clone was seen a few times. The chain recombines TRBV7-2 with TRBJ2-3, with 9 bases fitting TRBD2. Germline values: CDR1 SGHTA, CDR2 FQGNSA. This CDR3 has 16 residues. Trimming removed 5 bases from V and 2 bases from J; junction bases left unmatched: 8. The CDR3 spells CASSPVAGAITDTQYF. The CDR3 nucleotides read TGTGCCAGCAGCCCCGTAGCGGGGGCAATCACAGATACGCAGTATTTT. Using reference TRBV7-2 and TRBJ2-3 for the parts outside the CDR3, the full variable domain is GAGVSQSPSNKVTEKGKDVELRCDPISGHTALYWYRQSLGQGLEFLIYFQGNSAPDKSGLPSDRFSAERTGGSVSTLTIQRTQQEDSAVYLCASSPVAGAITDTQYFGPGTRLTVL.

The V call is TRBV29-1, the J call TRBJ1-1; TRBD1 aligns across 8 bases. The CDR3 spans 15 residues. V gave up 7 bases and J gave up 0 bases; unmatched junction bases: 10. Germline V gives CDR1 SQVTM, CDR2 ANQGSEA. The CDR3 spells CSARQGWGMNTEAFF. In DNA, the CDR3 is TGCAGCGCCAGACAGGGGTGGGGTATGAACACTGAAGCTTTCTTT.

This clone has a handful of counts. This chain links TRBV4-1 with TRBJ2-5; the match to TRBD2 covers 9 bases. J was trimmed by 9 bases and V by 2 bases; bases with no gene match: 7. CDR3 length equals 14 residues. The germline V gene encodes CDR1 MGHRA and CDR2 YSYEKL. CDR3 sequence: CASSQMAGGRPQYF. CDR3 DNA: TGCGCCAGCAGCCAAATGGCGGGAGGGAGACCCCAGTACTTC.